The 4 T cell receptor beta chains listed next were all sequenced from one sample in a study of T cells after yellow fever vaccination. MiXCR, applied by TCRdb to the 5' RACE reads, yields one record per CDR3 protein. The sample records approximately 300,000 distinct CDR3 sequences, 9.5% to 12% being singletons. The source was CD4+ T cells sorted from PBMCs, collected 45 days after the yellow fever booster vaccination. Every receptor here comes from a man aged 18-30 years who received the YFV17D yellow fever vaccine.

This chain links TRBV4-2 with TRBJ1-4; 8 nucleotides agree with TRBD1. Losses at the gene ends were 3 bases for V and 6 bases for J; bases not matched to a gene: 12. There are 17 residues in the CDR3. Germline V lookup: CDR1 LGHNA, CDR2 YNFKEQ. CDR3: CASSHHGQGPIDEKLFF. CDR3 nucleotide sequence: TGTGCCAGCAGCCACCATGGACAGGGACCAATTGATGAAAAACTGTTTTTT.

This clonotype showed up just a few times. The chain employs TRBV15 and TRBJ2-1, with a tentative D call TRBD2 (5 bases). CDR1 is LNHNV and CDR2 is YYDKDF in the germline V gene (reference sequence). The CDR3 consists of 14 residues. Trimming took off 2 bases at V and 4 bases at J, with 9 bases between the two ends. The CDR3 here is CATSRPLAYNEQFF. The CDR3 DNA reads TGTGCCACCAGCAGACCTCTAGCTTACAATGAGCAGTTCTTC.

V gene TRBV2 combines with J gene TRBJ1-5, with D unresolved. There are 14 residues in the CDR3. The germline CDR1 and CDR2 sequences are SNHLY and FYNNEI. V shed 2 bases and J shed 3 bases, with 8 bases lying between them. The CDR3 sequence: CASSERRSNQPQHF. CDR3 DNA: TGTGCCAGCAGTGAAAGGCGGTCCAATCAGCCCCAGCATTTT.

This clonotype has a count of ten or more. V usage is TRBV20-1 and J usage is TRBJ1-2; no clear D. The length of the CDR3 is 13 residues. The germline V and J ends were trimmed by 0 bases and 0 bases, with 5 bases remaining between them. Looked up from germline, CDR1 is DFQATT and CDR2 is SNEGSKA (reference sequence). Here the CDR3 reads CSARDPANYGYTF. The CDR3 DNA follows: TGCAGTGCTAGAGATCCCGCTAACTATGGCTACACCTTC.